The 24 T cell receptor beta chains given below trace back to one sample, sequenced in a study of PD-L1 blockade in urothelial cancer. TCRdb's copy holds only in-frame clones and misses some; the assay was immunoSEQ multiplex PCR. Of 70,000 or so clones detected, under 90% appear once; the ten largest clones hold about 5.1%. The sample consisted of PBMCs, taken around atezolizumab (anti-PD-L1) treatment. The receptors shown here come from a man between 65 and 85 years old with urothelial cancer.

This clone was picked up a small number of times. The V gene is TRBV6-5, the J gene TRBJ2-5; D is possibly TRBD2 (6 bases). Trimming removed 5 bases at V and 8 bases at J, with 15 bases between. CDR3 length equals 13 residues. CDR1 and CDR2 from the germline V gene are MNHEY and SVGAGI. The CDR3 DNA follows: TGTGCCAGCAGTACCGGGACTTACTCTACCCAGTACTTC. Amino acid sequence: CASSTGTYSTQYF.

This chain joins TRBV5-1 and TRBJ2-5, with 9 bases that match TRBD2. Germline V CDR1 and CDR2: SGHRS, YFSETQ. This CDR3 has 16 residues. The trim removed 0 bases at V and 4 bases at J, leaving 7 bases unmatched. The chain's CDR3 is CASSLALAGRRETQYF. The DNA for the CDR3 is TGCGCCAGCAGCTTGGCCCTAGCGGGACGAAGAGAGACCCAGTACTTC.

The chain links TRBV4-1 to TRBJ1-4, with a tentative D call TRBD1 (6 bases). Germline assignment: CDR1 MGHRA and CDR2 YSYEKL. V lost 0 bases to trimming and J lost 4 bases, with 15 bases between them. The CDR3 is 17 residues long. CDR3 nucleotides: TGCGCCAGCAGCCAAGAGATCCCAGGGGCGATTAATGAAAAACTGTTTTTT. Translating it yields CASSQEIPGAINEKLFF.

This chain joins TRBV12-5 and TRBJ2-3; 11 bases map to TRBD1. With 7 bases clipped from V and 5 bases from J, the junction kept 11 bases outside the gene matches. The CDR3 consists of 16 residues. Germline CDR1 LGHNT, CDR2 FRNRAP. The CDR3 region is CASVPPDRGPRDTQYF. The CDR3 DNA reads TGTGCTAGTGTTCCCCCGGACAGGGGGCCGAGAGATACGCAGTATTTT.

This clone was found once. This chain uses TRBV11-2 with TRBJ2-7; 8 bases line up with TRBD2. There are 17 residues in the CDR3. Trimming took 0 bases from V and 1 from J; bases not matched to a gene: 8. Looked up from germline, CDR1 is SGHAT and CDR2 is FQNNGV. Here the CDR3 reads CASSLDAASGRSYEQYF. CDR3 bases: TGTGCCAGCAGCTTAGATGCGGCTAGCGGGCGGTCCTACGAGCAGTACTTC. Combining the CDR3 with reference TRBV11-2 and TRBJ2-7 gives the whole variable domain EAGVAQSPRYKIIEKRQSVAFWCNPISGHATLYWYQQILGQGPKLLIQFQNNGVVDDSQLPKDRFSAERLKGVDSTLKIQPAKLEDSAVYLCASSLDAASGRSYEQYFGPGTRLTVT.

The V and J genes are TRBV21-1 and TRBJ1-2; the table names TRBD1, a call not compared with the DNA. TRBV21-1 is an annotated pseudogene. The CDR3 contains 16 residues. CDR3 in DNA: TGTGCCAGCAGCGTGGCGCGAGGGGGCGCGGACTATGGCTACACCTTC. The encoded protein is CASSVARGGADYGYTF.

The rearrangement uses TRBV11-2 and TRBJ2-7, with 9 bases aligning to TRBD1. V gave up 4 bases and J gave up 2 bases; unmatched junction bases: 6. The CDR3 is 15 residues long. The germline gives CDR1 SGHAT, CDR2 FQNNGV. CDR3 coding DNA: TGTGCCAGCAGCTGGACAGGGGTGAAGACCTACGAGCAGTACTTC. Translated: CASSWTGVKTYEQYF.

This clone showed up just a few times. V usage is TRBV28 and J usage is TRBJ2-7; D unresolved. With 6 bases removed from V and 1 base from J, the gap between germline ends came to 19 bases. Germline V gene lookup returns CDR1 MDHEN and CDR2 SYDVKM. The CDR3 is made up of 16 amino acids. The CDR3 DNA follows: TGTGCCAGCAGCCGGTCATCGCGCGTGCCTTCCTACGAGCAGTACTTC. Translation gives CASSRSSRVPSYEQYF.

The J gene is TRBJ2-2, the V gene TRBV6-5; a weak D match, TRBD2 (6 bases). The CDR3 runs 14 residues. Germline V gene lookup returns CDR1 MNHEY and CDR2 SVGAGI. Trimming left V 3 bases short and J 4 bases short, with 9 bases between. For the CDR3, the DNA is TGTGCCAGCAGTTATGCGGGACCCACCGGGGAGCTGTTTTTT. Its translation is CASSYAGPTGELFF.

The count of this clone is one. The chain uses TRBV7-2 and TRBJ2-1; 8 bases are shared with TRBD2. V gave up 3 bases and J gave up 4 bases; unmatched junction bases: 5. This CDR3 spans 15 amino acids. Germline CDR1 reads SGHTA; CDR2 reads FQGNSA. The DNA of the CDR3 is TGTGCCAGCAGCTTGCAAACGGGAGGGTACAATGAGCAGTTCTTC. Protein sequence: CASSLQTGGYNEQFF. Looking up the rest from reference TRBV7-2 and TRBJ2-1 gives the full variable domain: GAGVSQSPSNKVTEKGKDVELRCDPISGHTALYWYRQSLGQGLEFLIYFQGNSAPDKSGLPSDRFSAERTGGSVSTLTIQRTQQEDSAVYLCASSLQTGGYNEQFFGPGTRLTVL.

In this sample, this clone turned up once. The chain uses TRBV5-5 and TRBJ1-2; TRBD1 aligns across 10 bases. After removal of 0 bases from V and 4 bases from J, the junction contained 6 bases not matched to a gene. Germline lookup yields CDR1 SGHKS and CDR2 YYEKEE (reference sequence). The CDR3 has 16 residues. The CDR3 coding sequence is TGTGCCAGCAGCTTGGGACAGGGGGCCTCTGGCTATGGCTACACCTTC. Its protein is CASSLGQGASGYGYTF.

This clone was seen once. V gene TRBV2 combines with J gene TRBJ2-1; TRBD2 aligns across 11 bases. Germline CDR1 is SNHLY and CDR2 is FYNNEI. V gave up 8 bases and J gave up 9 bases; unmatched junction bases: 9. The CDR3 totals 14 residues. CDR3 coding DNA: TGTGCCAGCGTTGTGACTAGCGGGATTGCTGAGCAGTTCTTC. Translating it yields CASVVTSGIAEQFF.

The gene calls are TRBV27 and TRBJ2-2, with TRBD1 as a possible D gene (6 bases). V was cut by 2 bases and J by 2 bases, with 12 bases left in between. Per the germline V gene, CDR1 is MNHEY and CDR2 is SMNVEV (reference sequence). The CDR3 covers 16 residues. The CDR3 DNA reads TGTGCCAGCAGTTTACACCGGGACACAAACACCGGGGAGCTGTTTTTT. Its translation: CASSLHRDTNTGELFF.

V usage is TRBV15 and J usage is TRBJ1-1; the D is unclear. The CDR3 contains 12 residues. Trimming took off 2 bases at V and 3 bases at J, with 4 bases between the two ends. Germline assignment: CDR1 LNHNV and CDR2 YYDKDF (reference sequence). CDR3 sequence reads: CATSRRDTEAFF. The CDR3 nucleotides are TGTGCCACCAGCAGACGCGACACTGAAGCTTTCTTT. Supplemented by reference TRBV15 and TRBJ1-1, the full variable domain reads DAMVIQNPRYQVTQFGKPVTLSCSQTLNHNVMYWYQQKSSQAPKLLFHYYDKDFNNEADTPDNFQSRRPNTSFCFLDIRSPGLGDTAMYLCATSRRDTEAFFGQGTRLTVV.

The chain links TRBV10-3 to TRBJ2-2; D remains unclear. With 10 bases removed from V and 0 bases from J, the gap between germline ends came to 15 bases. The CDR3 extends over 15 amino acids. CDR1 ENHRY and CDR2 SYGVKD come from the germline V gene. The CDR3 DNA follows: TGTGCCACCCGGCCCCTAGTGACGAACACCGGGGAGCTGTTTTTT. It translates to CATRPLVTNTGELFF.

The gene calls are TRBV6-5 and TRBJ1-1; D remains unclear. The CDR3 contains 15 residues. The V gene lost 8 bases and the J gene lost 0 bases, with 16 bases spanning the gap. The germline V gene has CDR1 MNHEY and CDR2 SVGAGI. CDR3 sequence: CASGRSDNMNTEAFF. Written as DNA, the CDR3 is TGTGCCAGCGGGAGATCAGACAACATGAACACTGAAGCTTTCTTT.

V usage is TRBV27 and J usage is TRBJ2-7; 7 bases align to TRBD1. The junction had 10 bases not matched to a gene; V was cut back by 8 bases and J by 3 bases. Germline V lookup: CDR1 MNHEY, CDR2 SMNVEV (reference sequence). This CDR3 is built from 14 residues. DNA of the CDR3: TGTGCCAGCCCTCAAGTCGGACAGGTCTACGAGCAGTACTTC. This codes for CASPQVGQVYEQYF.

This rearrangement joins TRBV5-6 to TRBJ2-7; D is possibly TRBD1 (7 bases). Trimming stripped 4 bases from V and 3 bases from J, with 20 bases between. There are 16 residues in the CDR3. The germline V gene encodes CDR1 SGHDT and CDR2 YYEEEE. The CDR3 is CASSQDRWGLDYEQYF. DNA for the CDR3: TGTGCCAGCAGCCAGGACAGGTGGGGACTGGACTACGAGCAGTACTTC.

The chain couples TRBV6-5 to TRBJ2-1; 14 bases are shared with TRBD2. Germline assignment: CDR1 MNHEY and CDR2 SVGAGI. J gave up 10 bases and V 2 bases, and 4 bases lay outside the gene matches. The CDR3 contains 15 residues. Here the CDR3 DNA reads TGTGCCAGCAGTTACAAGGGACTAGCGGGAGCCGAGCAGTTCTTC. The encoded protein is CASSYKGLAGAEQFF.

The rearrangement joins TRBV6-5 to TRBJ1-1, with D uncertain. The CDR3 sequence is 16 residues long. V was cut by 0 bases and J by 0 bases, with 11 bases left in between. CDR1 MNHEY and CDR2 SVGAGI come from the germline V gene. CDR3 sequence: CASSYSYNRMNTEAFF. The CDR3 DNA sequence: TGTGCCAGCAGTTACTCGTATAACAGAATGAACACTGAAGCTTTCTTT.

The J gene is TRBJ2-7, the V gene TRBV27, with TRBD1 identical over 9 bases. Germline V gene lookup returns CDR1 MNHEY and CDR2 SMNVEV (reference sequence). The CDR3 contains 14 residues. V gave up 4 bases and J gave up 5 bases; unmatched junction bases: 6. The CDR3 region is CASSSRQGENEQYF. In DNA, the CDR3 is TGTGCCAGCAGTTCGAGACAGGGGGAAAACGAGCAGTACTTC.

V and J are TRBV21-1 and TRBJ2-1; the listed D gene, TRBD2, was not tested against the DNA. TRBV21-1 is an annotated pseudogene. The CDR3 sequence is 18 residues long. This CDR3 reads CASSPRTSGGSSYNEQFF. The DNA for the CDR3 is TGTGCCAGCAGCCCGCGGACTAGCGGGGGCAGCTCCTACAATGAGCAGTTCTTC.

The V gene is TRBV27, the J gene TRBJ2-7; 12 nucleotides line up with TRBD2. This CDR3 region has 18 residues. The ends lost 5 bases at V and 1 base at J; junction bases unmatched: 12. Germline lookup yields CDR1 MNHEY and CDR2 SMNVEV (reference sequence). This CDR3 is CASSPRTSGAFVSYEQYF. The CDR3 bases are TGTGCCAGCAGTCCCCGGACTAGCGGGGCCTTCGTATCCTACGAGCAGTACTTC.

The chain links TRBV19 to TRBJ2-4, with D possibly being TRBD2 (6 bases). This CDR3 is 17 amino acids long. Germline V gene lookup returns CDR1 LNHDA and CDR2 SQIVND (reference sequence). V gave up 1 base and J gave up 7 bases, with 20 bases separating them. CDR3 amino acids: CASSIVTSSGERNIQYF. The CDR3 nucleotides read TGTGCCAGTAGTATAGTTACTAGCTCCGGAGAGAGGAACATTCAGTACTTC.